Shown below are 8 T cell receptor beta chains from a single sample sequenced in a study of blood T cell repertoires in COVID-19. The assay was immunoSEQ multiplex PCR, and TCRdb's table has in-frame clones only and misses some. The table includes 100,000 to 150,000 clones, about 80% detected once. The sample was peripheral blood. The receptors here all came from a middle-aged man with active or convalescent COVID-19.

The chain links TRBV4-3 to TRBJ2-7; possibly TRBD1 for D (6 bases). Trimming removed 4 bases at V and 5 bases at J, with 12 bases between. Germline loops: CDR1 LGHNA, CDR2 YSLEER. The CDR3 covers 13 residues. As DNA, the CDR3 is TGCGCCAGCAGCCCAACAGGGATGGACGAGCAGTACTTC. It translates to CASSPTGMDEQYF.

This sequence joins TRBV7-9 and TRBJ1-6, with a tentative D call TRBD1 (6 bases). Germline assignment: CDR1 SEHNR and CDR2 FQNEAQ (reference sequence). CDR3 size: 15 residues. V lost 5 bases and J 7 bases, leaving 15 bases between the germline ends. CDR3: CASSISTGPNSPLHF. The CDR3 region has the DNA TGTGCCAGCAGCATCTCTACAGGGCCCAATTCACCCCTCCACTTT.

The chain employs TRBV5-4 and TRBJ1-2; 9 nucleotides line up with TRBD1. The CDR3 loop spans 16 amino acids. Trimming cost V 0 bases and J 7 bases; bases outside gene matches: 10. From germline, CDR1 is SGHNT and CDR2 YYREEE (reference sequence). The DNA for the CDR3 is TGTGCCAGCAGCTTGGTGAATGGACAGGGGAAAGGTGGCTACACCTTC. It is translated as CASSLVNGQGKGGYTF.

V gene TRBV19 combines with J gene TRBJ1-4, with D possibly matching TRBD1 (5 bases). Looked up from germline, CDR1 is LNHDA and CDR2 is SQIVND (reference sequence). The CDR3 is 15 residues long. V lost 3 bases and J lost 1, with 9 bases in between. The CDR3 coding sequence is TGTGCCAGTAGTATCGCGGGGGGAACTAATGAAAAACTGTTTTTT. It specifies CASSIAGGTNEKLFF.

This clone was observed once. The gene calls are TRBV7-2 and TRBJ2-7; no reliable D call. The V end lost 5 bases, the J end lost 4 bases, and 15 bases lay between the germline ends. CDR3 length equals 14 residues. Germline V lookup: CDR1 SGHTA, CDR2 FQGNSA. The CDR3: CASSVEQDRYEQYF. Here the CDR3 DNA reads TGTGCCAGCAGCGTGGAGCAAGATCGATACGAGCAGTACTTC.

J is TRBJ1-2 and V is TRBV7-9; 8 nucleotides align to TRBD1. V gave up 4 bases and J gave up 5 bases; unmatched junction bases: 6. CDR1 is SEHNR and CDR2 is FQNEAQ in the germline V gene (reference sequence). The length of the CDR3 is 14 residues. In nucleotides, the CDR3 is TGTGCCAGCAGCTCTGGACAGGGAAGTTATGGCTACACCTTC. It translates to CASSSGQGSYGYTF.

This rearrangement joins TRBV2 to TRBJ2-1; D is unresolved. Per the germline V gene, CDR1 is SNHLY and CDR2 is FYNNEI. Between the trimmed V and J ends, which lost 7 bases and 4 bases, there was a span of 11 bases. The length of the CDR3 is 13 residues. Here the CDR3 DNA reads TGTGCCAGCACTCAAGACTCGTACAATGAGCAGTTCTTC. The encoded protein is CASTQDSYNEQFF.

The chain has TRBV30 and TRBJ1-6; D not certain. This CDR3 spans 18 amino acids. The V end was cut by 3 bases, the J end by 0 bases, with 18 bases between. Germline CDR1 is GTSNPN and CDR2 is SVGIG (reference sequence). This CDR3 is CAWRLPGGPNSYNSPLHF. The CDR3 region has the DNA TGTGCCTGGAGACTCCCAGGAGGGCCGAACTCCTATAATTCACCCCTCCACTTT.